This TCR beta chain was sequenced in a study of shared clonotypes between healthy human individuals. Study-level information: CD4 naive and CD4 memory each took three plates per donor, while CD8 naive took two and CD8 memory one.

Every immunoSEQ plate was one replicate of a subset's evenly spread DNA. Repertoires were generated with immunoSEQ multiplex PCR, while TCRdb's copy carries only in-frame clones and drops some. Here the sample spans about 750,000 clones, roughly 92% being singletons. General study points: Unshared clonotypes carried lower generation probabilities than those common to all four donors.

Germline V gene data show CDR1 as MNHNS and CDR2 as SASEGT. Trimming left V 0 bases short and J 4 bases short, with 18 bases between. CDR3 length: 17 residues. Naive CD8 cells were CD45RO-negative, positively selected for CCR7, excluding terminally differentiated effector memory CD45RA+ cells. In regard to this clone: Its target is not known.

The TCR sequence derives from a man younger than 45 in good health. The chain is built from TRBV6-1 and TRBJ1-1; D uncertain. The sequenced sample was naive CD8+ T cells sorted from blood. CDR3 DNA: TGTGCCAGCAGTGAAGCGTTAATAGTAAGCAGCGGCACTGAAGCTTTCTTT. Amino acids: CASSEALIVSSGTEAFF.